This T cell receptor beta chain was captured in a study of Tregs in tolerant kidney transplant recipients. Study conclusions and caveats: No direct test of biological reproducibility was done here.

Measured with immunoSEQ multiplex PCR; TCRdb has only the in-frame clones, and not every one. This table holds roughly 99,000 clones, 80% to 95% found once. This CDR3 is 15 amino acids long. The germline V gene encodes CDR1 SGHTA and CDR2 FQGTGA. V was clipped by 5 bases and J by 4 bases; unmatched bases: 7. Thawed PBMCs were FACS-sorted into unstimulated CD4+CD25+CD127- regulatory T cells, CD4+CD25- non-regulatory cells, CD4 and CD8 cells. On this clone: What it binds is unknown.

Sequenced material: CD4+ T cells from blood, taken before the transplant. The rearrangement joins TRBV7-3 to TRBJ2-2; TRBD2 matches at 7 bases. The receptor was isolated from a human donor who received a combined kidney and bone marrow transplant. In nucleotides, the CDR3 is TGTGCCAGCAGCCCTCTAGCGGACCTCACCGGGGAGCTGTTTTTT. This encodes CASSPLADLTGELFF.